The following is a T cell receptor beta chain sequence with its context. Its cognate antigen is unknown. Sequencing followed a ViraFEST assay step that expanded antigen-specific CD4+ T cells with viral peptide pools. Following culture for 9 to 11 days, CD4+ T cells were isolated. The authors replaced half the medium with IL-2 medium on days 3 and 7. Clones were sequenced by immunoSEQ multiplex PCR, and TCRdb holds only the in-frame ones, with some missing. The top ten clones hold about 2.5% of a sample with about 61,000 clones, about four fifths of them seen once. This record comes from a study of vaccination effects on CD4 cells after COVID-19. Study-wide results and caveats: Of the vaccine-induced clones from healthy vaccinees, merely 1 of 255 recognized common cold coronaviruses as well.

Trimming removed 7 bases from V and 4 bases from J, with 13 bases in between. The CDR3 loop spans 13 amino acids. The V gene's germline CDR1 is MDHEN and CDR2 SYDVKM. The sequence was collected from a human donor who received a COVID-19 vaccine. The rearrangement uses TRBV28 and TRBJ1-2; unclear D gene. The sample consisted of CD4+ T cells from PBMCs cultured with HCoV-229E spike peptides, taken before COVID-19 vaccination. Here the CDR3 DNA reads TGTGCCAGCACAATCGGCCCTACCTATGGCTACACCTTC. This gives the protein CASTIGPTYGYTF.